The rows below give T cell receptor beta chains drawn from one sample of a study of blood T cell repertoires in COVID-19. Clones were sequenced by immunoSEQ multiplex PCR, and TCRdb holds only the in-frame ones, with some missing. The profile shows about 99,000 clones, around 86% of them singletons. The specimen was peripheral blood. All receptors derive from a man between 50 and 59 years old with acute or convalescent COVID-19. Both conserved end residues are part of each CDR3. D genes are given only for firm matches. Clone size appears in some rows only: once, few, many, or a class for an expanded clone.

clone_size: NA; v_call: TRBV6-5; d_call: NA; j_call: TRBJ1-1; cdr3_nt: TGTGCCAGCAGGGCCGGGGGGAACACTGAAGCTTTCTTT; cdr3_aa: CASRAGGNTEAFF
clone_size: once; v_call: TRBV9; d_call: TRBD1; j_call: TRBJ1-3; cdr3_nt: TGTGCCAGCAGCCTCAGGGGGTCTGGAAACACCATATATTTT; cdr3_aa: CASSLRGSGNTIYF
clone_size: NA; v_call: TRBV7-2; d_call: NA; j_call: TRBJ2-2; cdr3_nt: TGTGCCAGCAGCTTAGTTTTCTTCGGGGAGCTGTTTTTT; cdr3_aa: CASSLVFFGELFF
clone_size: NA; v_call: TRBV9; d_call: NA; j_call: TRBJ2-4; cdr3_nt: TGTGCCAGCAGCGTAACGAGCGGGTGGGACATTCAGTACTTC; cdr3_aa: CASSVTSGWDIQYF
clone_size: NA; v_call: TRBV7-6; d_call: TRBD1; j_call: TRBJ1-2; cdr3_nt: TGTGCCAGCAGCTTAGGGGCAACAGGGGTGAACTATGGCCACACCTTC; cdr3_aa: CASSLGATGVNYGHTF
clone_size: NA; v_call: TRBV6-1; d_call: NA; j_call: TRBJ1-3; cdr3_nt: TGTGCCAGCAGTGAAATGGCGGCTCCCTCTGGAAACACCATATATTTT; cdr3_aa: CASSEMAAPSGNTIYF
clone_size: NA; v_call: TRBV30; d_call: NA; j_call: TRBJ1-5; cdr3_nt: TGTGCCTGGACCAATGGACAGACGAATCAGCCCCAGCATTTT; cdr3_aa: CAWTNGQTNQPQHF
clone_size: NA; v_call: TRBV5-1; d_call: NA; j_call: TRBJ2-5; cdr3_nt: TGCGCCAGCAGCCCGGGCGGGGTCCAAGAGACCCAGTACTTC; cdr3_aa: CASSPGGVQETQYF
clone_size: NA; v_call: TRBV7-9; d_call: NA; j_call: TRBJ2-7; cdr3_nt: TGTGCCAGCAGCACGAACAAGGAGGGGGCCCCCTACGAGCAGTACTTC; cdr3_aa: CASSTNKEGAPYEQYF
clone_size: few; v_call: TRBV3-1/TRBV3-2; d_call: NA; j_call: TRBJ2-3; cdr3_nt: TGTGCCAGCAGCCATAGGGGCGCAGATACGCAGTATTTT; cdr3_aa: CASSHRGADTQYF
clone_size: NA; v_call: TRBV27; d_call: TRBD1; j_call: TRBJ2-7; cdr3_nt: TGTGCCAGCAGTTTATCGATGGGACAGGGTTACGAGCAGTACTTC; cdr3_aa: CASSLSMGQGYEQYF
clone_size: NA; v_call: TRBV24-1; d_call: NA; j_call: TRBJ2-7; cdr3_nt: TGTGCCACCAGTGATTTAGGACAGTCCGGACGATACGAGCAGTACTTC; cdr3_aa: CATSDLGQSGRYEQYF